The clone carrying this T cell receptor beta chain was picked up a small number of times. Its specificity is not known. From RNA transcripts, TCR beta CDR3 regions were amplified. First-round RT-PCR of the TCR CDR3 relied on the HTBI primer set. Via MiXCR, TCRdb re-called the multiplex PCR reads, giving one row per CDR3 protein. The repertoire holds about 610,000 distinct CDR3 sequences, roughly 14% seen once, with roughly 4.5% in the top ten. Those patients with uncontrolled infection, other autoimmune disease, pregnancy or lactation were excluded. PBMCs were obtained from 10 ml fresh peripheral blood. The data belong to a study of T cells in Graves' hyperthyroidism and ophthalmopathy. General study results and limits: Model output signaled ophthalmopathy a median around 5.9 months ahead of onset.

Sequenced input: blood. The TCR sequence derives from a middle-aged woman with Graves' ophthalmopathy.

CDR3 sequence: CASSPRIERNQPQHF. CDR3 DNA sequence: TGTGCCAGCAGTCCCAGAATAGAAAGAAATCAGCCCCAGCATTTT. This chain joins TRBV12-3 or TRBV12-4 and TRBJ1-5; D not certain. The CDR3 has 15 residues. V was trimmed by 5 bases and J by 4 bases, leaving 15 bases between them.